The clone carrying this T cell receptor (beta chain) was picked up a small number of times. Using unique molecular identifiers, the investigators prepared the TCRbeta library. Each CDR3 protein gets one entry after TCRdb re-called the PCR reads with MiXCR. The sample lists approximately 340,000 distinct CDR3 sequences; about 9.3% were seen once. The CDR3 loop spans 15 amino acids. Trimming took 5 bases from V and 9 from J; bases not matched to a gene: 12. The data were obtained in a study of T-cell reconstitution after alpha-beta-depleted transplantation in children. The gene calls are TRBV12-3 or TRBV12-4 and TRBJ1-4; 7 bases are a match to TRBD1. This receptor was taken from a human donor who donated a stem cell graft to a child with acute lymphoblastic leukemia. Here the sequenced sample was PBMCs from the stem cell graft donor, taken from the stem cell graft. The CDR3 sequence is CASSRRQGPFQKLFF. The CDR3 DNA sequence: TGTGCCAGCAGTCGCCGACAGGGCCCTTTCCAAAAACTGTTTTTT.